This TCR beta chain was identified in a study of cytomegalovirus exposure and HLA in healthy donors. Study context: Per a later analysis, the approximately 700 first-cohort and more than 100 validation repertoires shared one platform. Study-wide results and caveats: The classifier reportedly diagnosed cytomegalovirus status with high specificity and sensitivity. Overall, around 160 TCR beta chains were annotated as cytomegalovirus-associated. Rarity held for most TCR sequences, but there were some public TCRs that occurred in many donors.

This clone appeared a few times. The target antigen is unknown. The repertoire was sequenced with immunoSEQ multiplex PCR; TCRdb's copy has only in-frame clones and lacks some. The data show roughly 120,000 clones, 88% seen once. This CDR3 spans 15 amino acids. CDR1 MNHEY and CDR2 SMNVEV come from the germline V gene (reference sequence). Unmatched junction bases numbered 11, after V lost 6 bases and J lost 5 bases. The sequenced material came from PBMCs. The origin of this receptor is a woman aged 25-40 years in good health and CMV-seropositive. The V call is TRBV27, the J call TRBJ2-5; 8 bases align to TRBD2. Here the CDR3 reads CASSSTGGPRETQYF. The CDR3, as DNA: TGTGCCAGCAGCTCCACGGGAGGGCCGAGGGAGACCCAGTACTTC.